This paragraph reports one T cell receptor (beta chain). The clone's antigen remains unknown. The record has no base qualities; no much larger clone is one base away. CDR3 length: 15 amino acids, cysteine to phenylalanine. Solely the CDR3 DNA is kept, with 45 bases framed from the first base. CDR1 LNHDA and CDR2 SQIVND are derived from the germline V gene (reference sequence). V gives up 7 bases and J gives up 1 base, and the segment between their germline ends measures 16 bases. The sample is drawn from a study of T cell responses to AZD1222 COVID-19 vaccine (dated by TCRdb to the early 2020s). At the level of the whole study: Because spike-specific TCR depth and breadth did not differ between the two schedules, AZD1222 recipients who got a second dose at roughly 4 weeks were pooled with those who got a second dose at roughly 12 weeks. A total of just over 230 trial participants underwent TCR sequencing, of whom approximately 200 had received two doses of AZD1222 and roughly 26 had received two doses of the MenACWY control vaccine. Enrollment into the trials was organized by age into subgroups of 18-55, 56-69 and 70-plus years, and those subgroups contained roughly 150, 30 and 60 TCR-sequenced participants, respectively. On the study overall, not on this receptor specifically: Participants were mostly white British and included more females than males, and it was suggested by the authors that clonal diversity may have been underestimated. Conclusions about previously exposed vaccinees are limited because only six or seven AZD1222 recipients were SARS-CoV-2 seropositive at baseline. Epitopes outside the regions mutated in the B.1.351 and B.1.1.7 variants were reportedly recognized by nearly half of the unique spike-specific TCRs. Because no samples from the day 14 peak response were available, repertoires could be characterized only after the peak T cell response. The 56-69-year group was small, and its depth increase did not reach significance, likely because of low power. After two AZD1222 doses, both the breadth and the depth of spike-specific TCRs were significantly higher than at day 0 and than in MenACWY recipients. CD4 TCRs associated with the vaccine covered the entire spike protein, and the dominant responses were in regions 160-218 and 743-854.

The CDR3 regions of human TCRbeta chains were analyzed by immunosequencing. The authors processed their data as follows. Repertoire TCRs were matched against a reference library of SARS-CoV-2-specific TCRs generated with the MIRA antigen-specificity platform. Breadth meant the fraction of unique TCRs that were SARS-CoV-2-associated, whereas depth meant the fraction of total T cells that were SARS-CoV-2-associated. Each spike-specific TCR was assigned to its reactive spike region and to a CD4 or CD8 class using the MIRA data. Log10-transformed breadth and depth values were compared by one-way ANOVA with Sidak's multiple comparisons tests. Here the immuneACCESS table is served through TCRdb, limited to in-frame sequences with V and J called. Missing clones are a known gap in these copies; in checked studies unresolved V genes cover under half, and the rest lacks a known reason. The V and J calls and clone size come from that table; D and trimming were worked out from the DNA. In this sample the table shows 90,000 to 130,000 clones, 65% to 85% of which occur a single time. Together, the top ten hold roughly 9.9% of the sample.

In light of the paper, this sample's time point label describes: baseline before first vaccination. Vaccinee samples were obtained from the UK trials COV001 and COV002, which included a single-blind randomized controlled phase 2/3 trial of AZD1222 (ChAdOx1 nCoV-19) in healthy adults. For TCRbeta chain sequencing, PBMC samples from trial participants were taken at day 0 and at day 28 after the second dose. The V and J genes are TRBV19 and TRBJ1-1, with the D gene not clear enough to name. The sample consisted of peripheral blood, taken on day 0 of AZD1222 vaccination. The receptor's source is an adult in good health. The CDR3 sequence is CASNLQVSPNTEAFF. In nucleotides, the sequence is TGTGCCAGTAATCTACAAGTATCACCGAACACTGAAGCTTTCTTT. The CDR3, completed at both ends by the reference TRBV19 and TRBJ1-1 genes, gives the full variable domain DGGITQSPKYLFRKEGQNVTLSCEQNLNHDAMYWYRQDPGQGLRLIYYSQIVNDFQKGDIAEGYSVSREKKESFPLTVTSAQKNPTAFYLCASNLQVSPNTEAFFGQGTRLTVV.